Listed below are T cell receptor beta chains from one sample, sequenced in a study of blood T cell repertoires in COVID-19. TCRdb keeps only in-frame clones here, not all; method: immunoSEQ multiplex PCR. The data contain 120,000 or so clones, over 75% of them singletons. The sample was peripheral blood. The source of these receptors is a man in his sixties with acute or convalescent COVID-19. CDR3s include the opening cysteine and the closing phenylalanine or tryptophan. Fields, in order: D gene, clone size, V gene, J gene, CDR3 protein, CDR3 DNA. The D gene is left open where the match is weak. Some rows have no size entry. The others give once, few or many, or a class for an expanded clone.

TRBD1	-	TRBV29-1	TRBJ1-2	CSVRLAGGSYGYTF	TGCAGCGTCCGCCTGGCAGGGGGTTCTTATGGCTACACCTTC
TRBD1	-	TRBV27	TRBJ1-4	CASSPRTGGNEKLFF	TGTGCCAGCAGTCCCCGGACAGGGGGCAACGAAAAACTGTTTTTT
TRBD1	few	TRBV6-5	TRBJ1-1	CASSLDRAGTEAFF	TGTGCCAGCAGCCTGGACAGGGCCGGAACTGAAGCTTTCTTT
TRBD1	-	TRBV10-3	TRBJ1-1	CAISDGTGINTEAFF	TGTGCCATCAGTGATGGGACAGGGATAAACACTGAAGCTTTCTTT
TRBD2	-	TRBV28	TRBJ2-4	CASTELAGDGNIQYF	TGTGCCAGCACCGAACTAGCGGGAGACGGGAACATTCAGTACTTC
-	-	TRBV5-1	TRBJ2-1	CASSSQSANEQFF	TGCGCCAGCAGCTCTCAGTCTGCCAATGAGCAGTTCTTC
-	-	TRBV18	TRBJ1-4	CASSPGMADEKLFF	TGTGCCAGCTCACCCGGGATGGCGGATGAAAAACTGTTTTTT
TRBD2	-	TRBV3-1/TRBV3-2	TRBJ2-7	CASSQDTTSGHYEQYF	TGTGCCAGCAGCCAGGACACAACTAGCGGACACTACGAGCAGTACTTC
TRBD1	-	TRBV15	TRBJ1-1	CATSAQGLDTEAFF	TGTGCCACCAGTGCACAGGGGTTGGACACTGAAGCTTTCTTT
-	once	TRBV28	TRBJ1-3	CASLNPRSGNTIYF	TGTGCCAGCCTTAATCCGAGGTCTGGAAACACCATATATTTT
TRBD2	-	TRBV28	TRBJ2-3	CASSLWLAGTDTQYF	TGTGCCAGCAGTTTGTGGCTAGCGGGTACAGATACGCAGTATTTT
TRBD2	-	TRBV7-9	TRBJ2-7	CASSSWVGTSFHEQYF	TGTGCCAGCAGCTCATGGGTGGGGACTAGCTTCCACGAGCAGTACTTC
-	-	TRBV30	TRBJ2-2	CAWSRGLTGELFF	TGTGCCTGGAGTAGAGGCCTCACCGGGGAGCTGTTTTTT
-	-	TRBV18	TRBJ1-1	CASSPSIGGTNTEAFF	TGTGCCAGCTCACCTTCCATCGGGGGTACGAACACTGAAGCTTTCTTT
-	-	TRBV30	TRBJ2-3	CAWSGATDTQYF	TGTGCCTGGAGTGGGGCCACAGATACGCAGTATTTT
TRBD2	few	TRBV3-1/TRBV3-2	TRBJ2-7	CASSQSSAGAYEQYF	TGTGCCAGCAGCCAATCTTCGGCGGGGGCCTACGAGCAGTACTTC
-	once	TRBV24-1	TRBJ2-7	CATSAPGPGNLYEQYF	TGTGCCACCAGTGCCCCCGGTCCCGGGAACCTCTACGAGCAGTACTTC
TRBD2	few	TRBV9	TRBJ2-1	CASSARTSGDYNEQFF	TGTGCCAGCAGCGCCCGGACTAGCGGGGACTACAATGAGCAGTTCTTC
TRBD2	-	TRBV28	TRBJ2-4	CASSKGLAGGAKNIQYF	TGTGCCAGCAGTAAGGGACTAGCGGGAGGAGCCAAAAACATTCAGTACTTC
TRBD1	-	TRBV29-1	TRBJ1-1	CSVQGQMNTEAFF	TGCAGCGTCCAGGGACAGATGAACACTGAAGCTTTCTTT
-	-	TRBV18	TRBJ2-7	CASSPRATYEQYF	TGTGCCAGCTCACCACGGGCTACCTACGAGCAGTACTTC
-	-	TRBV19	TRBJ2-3	CATSIGVVAVDTQYF	TGTGCCACCAGTATTGGAGTGGTGGCGGTAGATACGCAGTATTTT
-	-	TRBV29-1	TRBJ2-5	CSVHRGGKKETQYF	TGCAGCGTTCACAGGGGGGGCAAGAAAGAGACCCAGTACTTC
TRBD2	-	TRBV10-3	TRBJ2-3	CAISEGASGRGGTDTQYF	TGTGCCATCAGTGAGGGGGCTAGCGGGAGAGGGGGCACAGATACGCAGTATTTT
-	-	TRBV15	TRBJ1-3	CATSRGSGGTGNTIYF	TGTGCCACCAGCAGAGGTTCTGGAGGGACTGGAAACACCATATATTTT
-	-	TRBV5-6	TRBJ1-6	CASSLGGGNSPLHF	TGTGCCAGCAGCTTGGGGGGCGGCAATTCACCCCTCCACTTT
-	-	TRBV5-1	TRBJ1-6	CATLVRGNNSPLHF	TGCGCCACCCTGGTAAGAGGCAATAATTCACCCCTCCACTTT
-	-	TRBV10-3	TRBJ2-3	CAIGGRRPDTQYF	TGTGCCATCGGAGGCAGGCGGCCAGATACGCAGTATTTT
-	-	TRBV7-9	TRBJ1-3	CASSYAGIPGNTIYF	TGTGCCAGCAGCTACGCAGGAATCCCTGGAAACACCATATATTTT
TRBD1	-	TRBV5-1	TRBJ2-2	CASSFVPGGFVSGELFF	TGCGCCAGCAGCTTTGTACCAGGGGGCTTCGTTTCCGGGGAGCTGTTTTTT
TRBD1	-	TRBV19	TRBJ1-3	CASTADRGTGNTIYF	TGTGCCAGTACCGCCGACAGGGGGACAGGAAACACCATATATTTT
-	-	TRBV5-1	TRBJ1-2	CASSLGGLQYGYTF	TGCGCCAGCAGCTTGGGGGGGCTGCAGTATGGCTACACCTTC
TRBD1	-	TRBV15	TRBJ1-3	CATSPDRQGDSGNTIYF	TGTGCCACCAGCCCCGACCGACAGGGGGACTCTGGAAACACCATATATTTT
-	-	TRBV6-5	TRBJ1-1	CASMNGYGNEAFF	TGTGCCAGCATGAACGGGTACGGAAATGAAGCTTTCTTT
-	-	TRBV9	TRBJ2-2	CASSLLGDTGELFF	TGTGCCAGCAGCCTTCTAGGGGACACCGGGGAGCTGTTTTTT
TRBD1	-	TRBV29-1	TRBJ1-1	CSVDRDRDTEAFF	TGCAGCGTTGATCGGGACAGGGACACTGAAGCTTTCTTT
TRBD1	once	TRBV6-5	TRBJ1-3	CASTRQGEGNTIYF	TGTGCCAGCACCAGACAGGGTGAAGGAAACACCATATATTTT
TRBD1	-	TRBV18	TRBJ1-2	CASSPPGTVGIRGYTF	TGTGCCAGCTCACCTCCCGGGACAGTGGGAATAAGGGGCTACACCTTC
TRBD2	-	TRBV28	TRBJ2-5	CASRAGETQYF	TGTGCCAGTAGAGCGGGGGAGACCCAGTACTTC
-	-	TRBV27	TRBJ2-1	CASSLLGLQMKQFF	TGTGCCAGCAGTTTATTGGGACTCCAAATGAAGCAGTTCTTC
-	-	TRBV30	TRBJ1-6	CAWDGLYNSPLHF	TGTGCCTGGGATGGACTCTACAATTCACCCCTCCACTTT
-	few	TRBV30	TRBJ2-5	CAWAGTAGTQYF	TGTGCCTGGGCCGGGACTGCCGGGACCCAGTACTTC
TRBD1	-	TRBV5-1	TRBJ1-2	CASSLSGTVYGYTF	TGCGCCAGCAGCTTGTCTGGGACAGTCTATGGCTACACCTTC
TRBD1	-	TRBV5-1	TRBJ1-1	CASRTGAAWTEAFF	TGCGCCAGCAGAACAGGGGCTGCGTGGACTGAAGCTTTCTTT
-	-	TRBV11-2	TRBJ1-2	CASSAPRGGGYTF	TGTGCCAGCAGCGCGCCGCGGGGTGGTGGCTACACCTTC
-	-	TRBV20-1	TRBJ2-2	CSASAPGLPKATGELFF	TGCAGTGCCAGTGCTCCCGGACTACCCAAGGCCACCGGGGAGCTGTTTTTT
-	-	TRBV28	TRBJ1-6	CASTRGGSTSYNSPLHF	TGTGCCAGCACGCGGGGAGGGAGTACCTCCTATAATTCACCCCTCCACTTT
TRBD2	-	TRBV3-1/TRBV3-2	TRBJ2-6	CASSQQGLAGGGTRSGANVLTF	TGTGCCAGCAGCCAACAAGGACTAGCGGGGGGAGGGACGAGATCTGGGGCCAACGTCCTGACTTTC
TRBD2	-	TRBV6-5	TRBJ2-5	CASSYRLAWETQYF	TGTGCCAGCAGTTACCGACTAGCGTGGGAGACCCAGTACTTC
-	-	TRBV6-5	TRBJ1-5	CASSEYSNQPQHF	TGTGCCAGCAGCGAGTATAGCAATCAGCCCCAGCATTTT